The clone carrying this T cell receptor (beta chain) came up once. Its antigen is as yet unknown. This record belongs to a study of a mutant IDH1 vaccine in newly diagnosed glioma. At the level of the study: With temozolomide cycles, or 4-6 weeks after radiotherapy alone, vaccination was started.

The length of the CDR3 is 16 residues. Germline V gives CDR1 SGDLS, CDR2 YYNGEE. Trimming at V came to 4 bases and at J to 1 base, leaving 4 bases not matched to a gene. Indicated time point: week 5, during vaccination. In every dose of vaccine, 300 ug of mutant IDH1 20-mer peptide was given alongside topical imiquimod. Only in-frame clones appear in the TCRdb table, and some are missing; sequencing was by immunoSEQ multiplex PCR. This table has about 27,000 clones, around four fifths appearing once. This chain connects TRBV9 to TRBJ2-3; 12 bases fit TRBD2. Specimen: PBMCs, collected from a glioma patient whose treatment included an IDH1 peptide vaccine. This clonotype was sampled from a man aged 35-49 years with glioma. Some clones in this sample may be carry-over from other donors' samples. In DNA, the CDR3 is TGTGCCAGCAGCCACCCTAGCGGGGGGGGCACAGATACGCAGTATTTT. This sequence encodes CASSHPSGGGTDTQYF.